This TCR beta chain emerged from a study of cytomegalovirus exposure and HLA in healthy donors. Germline V gene sequence: CDR1 SEHNR, CDR2 FQNEAQ (reference sequence). This CDR3 has 12 amino acids. Study results and caveats: TCR beta V- and J-gene trimming was later associated with a missense DCLRE1C variant. Owing to their indistinguishability, certain V segments, notably TRBV6-2 and TRBV6-3, were excluded. A later analysis found common viral pathogens apparently linked to several of the most significant clusters. Some public TCRs appeared in many individuals, while most sequences were rare.

A multiplex PCR was run with 60 Vbeta primers and 13 Jbeta primers. TCRdb's table, derived via immunoSEQ multiplex PCR, lists solely in-frame clones and lacks some. Counted here are 120,000 or so clones, around 72% occurring once; the ten biggest clones make up less than 4.5%. Notes on this clone: Its antigen is unidentified. An end of the junction does not agree with germline; a read error may underlie this.

The TCR originated in a man aged 25 to 40 in good health and CMV-seronegative. This chain connects TRBV7-9 to TRBJ1-2; D gene ambiguous. The sequencing sample was made of PBMCs. The CDR3 loop is CSSSLKQNGYTF. The CDR3 region has the DNA TGTTCCAGCAGCTTGAAGCAAAATGGCTACACCTTC.